The T cell receptor beta chain described here comes from a study of cytomegalovirus exposure and HLA in healthy donors. Broader study findings: The majority of TCR sequences were rare, yet some public TCRs appeared in many donors.

Repertoires were generated with immunoSEQ multiplex PCR, while TCRdb's copy carries only in-frame clones and drops some. The table records 150,000 to 200,000 clones, about 82% of them present only once. This CDR3 is 14 amino acids long. The V and J ends lost 4 bases and 4 bases, in that order; junction bases with no gene match: 7. Germline lookup yields CDR1 SQVTM and CDR2 ANQGSEA. In the case of this clone: Its target is not known.

The sample was PBMCs. The chain employs TRBV29-1 and TRBJ2-3; 8 positions match TRBD2. This TCR was recovered from a woman under 30 in good health and CMV-seronegative. As DNA, the CDR3 is TGCAGCGTTGTTCCTAGCGGGCTCGCAGATACGCAGTATTTT. Translating gives CSVVPSGLADTQYF.